Shown below are 26 T cell receptor beta chains from a single sample sequenced in a study of tumor and adjacent non-tumor tissue in lung cancer. This sample's RNA came from whole unsorted tissue. More than 3 cm separated this lung sample from the edge of the tumor. TCRbeta libraries were built with three rounds of nested PCR, modified from ARM-PCR. TCRdb passed the multiplex PCR reads through MiXCR, listing each CDR3 protein once. The sample lists 80,000 to 130,000 distinct CDR3 sequences, about 60% occurring once. What was sequenced was distant non-tumor lung tissue. These receptors all stem from a man younger than 45 with non-small cell lung cancer.

This clonotype came up many times. A much larger clone is a single base away; this may be a read error. J is TRBJ2-5 and V is TRBV6-5; D gene unclear. This CDR3 region has 14 residues. Per the germline V gene, CDR1 is MNHEY and CDR2 is SVGAGI. CDR3 nucleotide sequence: TGTGCCAGCGGTTACTCGGCAGATCCCGAGACCCAGTACTTC. Its translation is CASGYSADPETQYF.

The chain uses TRBV11-2 and TRBJ2-6; D might be TRBD2 (6 bases). V lost 5 bases to trimming and J lost 17 bases, with 37 bases between them. The CDR3 sequence is 19 residues long. Per germline, CDR1 SGHAT and CDR2 FQNNGV. The chain's CDR3 is CASSPWGSGPGSGANILTF. CDR3 nucleotide sequence: TGTGCCAGCAGCCCATGGGGTAGCGGTCCCGGGTCTGGGGCCAACATCTTGACTTTC.

Notes on this clonotype: A read error may be the cause here, since a much bigger clone is one base away. The rearrangement uses TRBV5-6 and TRBJ2-1, with 9 positions matching TRBD1. From germline, CDR1 is SGHDT and CDR2 YYEEEE. The CDR3 contains 17 residues. CDR3: CASGLRTGASSYNEQFF. CDR3 coding DNA: TGTGCCAGCGGCTTGAGGACAGGGGCAAGCTCCTACAATGAGCAGTTCTTC.

About this clonotype: The junction differs from germline at one of its ends, possibly a read error. The genes are TRBV30 and TRBJ1-4; D gene uncertain. Per the germline V gene, CDR1 is GTSNPN and CDR2 is SVGIG (reference sequence). This CDR3 contains 12 residues. The CDR3 sequence: CVWSVLREKVFF. The DNA for the CDR3 is TGTGTCTGGAGTGTACTGCGTGAAAAAGTGTTTTTT.

Remarks on this clonotype: Compared with germline, one end of the junction differs, possibly owing to a read error. The chain has TRBV12-3 or TRBV12-4 and TRBJ2-7; the D is unclear. This CDR3 has 14 residues. Written as DNA, the CDR3 is TGTGCCAGCAGTTTAGGGCTGTCCCCCTACGACCAGTACTTC. It codes for CASSLGLSPYDQYF.

Remarks on this clonotype: A much larger clone differs by one base, so this may be a read error. The gene calls are TRBV20-1 and TRBJ2-3; weak D call: TRBD1 (7 bases). Germline CDR1 reads DFQATT; CDR2 reads SNEGSKA (reference sequence). The CDR3 runs 14 residues. This CDR3 reads CSARDFGGTDTHYF. In DNA, the CDR3 is TGCAGTGCTAGAGATTTCGGCGGGACAGATACGCACTATTTT.

Comment on this clonotype: Being one base from a much bigger clone, this may be a read error. The chain has TRBV7-8 and TRBJ1-5; 9 nucleotides agree with TRBD1. This CDR3 is built from 14 residues. CDR1 is SGHVS, CDR2 FQNEAQ, per germline. The chain's CDR3 is CASSVGTGSQSQHF. CDR3 nucleotides: TGTGCCAGCAGCGTCGGGACAGGGAGTCAGTCCCAGCATTTT.

The genes are TRBV15 and TRBJ2-1; unclear D gene. Trimming removed 1 base from V and 11 bases from J, with 15 bases in between. This CDR3 spans 14 amino acids. CDR1 LNHNV and CDR2 YYDKDF come from the germline V gene (reference sequence). The DNA for the CDR3 is TGTGCCACCAGCAGAGTGGGTAATAGTGACCAGCAGTTCTTC. Translated, it gives CATSRVGNSDQQFF.

This clonotype was observed many times. This sequence joins TRBV4-1 and TRBJ2-2; TRBD2 matches at 8 bases. V trimming: 5 bases; J trimming: 4 bases; junction bases outside the gene matches: 9. This CDR3 contains 16 residues. CDR1 is MGHRA and CDR2 is YSYEKL in the germline V gene. The CDR3 nucleotides read TGCGCCAGCAGCGCTCAGCGGGAGTGGGTCACCGGGGAGCTGTTTTTT. Translated, it gives CASSAQREWVTGELFF.

The chain couples TRBV20-1 to TRBJ2-5, with a weak D call TRBD2 (6 bases). CDR1 DFQATT and CDR2 SNEGSKA come from the germline V gene (reference sequence). The ends were cut back, 1 base at V and 1 base at J, with 13 bases in the middle. The CDR3 contains 15 residues. CDR3 in DNA: TGCAGTGCTAGAGGTCCGCGGGGCATCCAAGAGACCCAGTACTTC. Its protein is CSARGPRGIQETQYF.

A remark on this clonotype: At one of its ends the junction is not consistent with the germline gene, which may arise from a read error. The chain uses TRBV12-3 or TRBV12-4 and TRBJ1-2; TRBD1 matches 8 bases. The CDR3 runs to 14 residues. Here the CDR3 DNA reads TGTGTCAGCAGTTTATCGACAGGGGTCTATGGTTACACCTTC. Amino acids: CVSSLSTGVYGYTF.

Remarks on this clonotype: It is likely a read error, because the conserved phenylalanine at the end of the CDR3 is missing. The limits of the CDR3 on the DNA are not certain, so only TCRdb's listed CDR3 is given. This sequence joins TRBV20-1 and TRBJ2-5. Germline values: CDR1 DFQATT, CDR2 SNEGSKA (reference sequence). Both ends counted, the CDR3 spans 14 residues. CDR3 sequence reads: CSAPIGRFLKTQYS.

The V gene is TRBV4-2, the J gene TRBJ2-7; D may be TRBD1 or TRBD2 (6 bases each). This CDR3 has 15 amino acids. Trimming removed 10 bases at V and 7 bases at J, with 26 bases between. Germline-derived CDR1 and CDR2 are LGHNA and YNFKEQ. This CDR3 reads CAISQDDGGYYEQYF. The CDR3, as DNA: TGTGCCATCAGTCAAGATGACGGGGGCTACTATGAGCAGTACTTC.

The chain recombines TRBV5-1 with TRBJ2-5; TRBD1 agrees at 8 bases. Per germline, CDR1 SGHRS and CDR2 YFSETQ. CDR3 length: 13 amino acids. V gave up 3 bases and J gave up 10 bases; unmatched junction bases: 8. CDR3 nucleotides: TGCGCCAGCAGCTACGACAGGGGACAGAACCAGTACTTC. Its protein is CASSYDRGQNQYF.

This rearrangement joins TRBV11-2 to TRBJ2-3, with TRBD2 identical over 11 bases. Germline trimming cut 5 bases from V and 1 base from J; bases unmatched to any gene: 2. The CDR3 is made up of 15 amino acids. Germline V gene sequence: CDR1 SGHAT, CDR2 FQNNGV. CDR3 amino acids: CASSQTSGGTDTQYF. The CDR3 bases are TGTGCCAGCAGCCAGACTAGCGGGGGCACAGATACGCAGTATTTT. Full variable domain (missing parts from reference TRBV11-2 and TRBJ2-3): EAGVAQSPRYKIIEKRQSVAFWCNPISGHATLYWYQQILGQGPKLLIQFQNNGVVDDSQLPKDRFSAERLKGVDSTLKIQPAKLEDSAVYLCASSQTSGGTDTQYFGPGTRLTVL.

This clonotype was observed at least ten times. The chain uses TRBV6-6 and TRBJ2-2; 8 bases map to TRBD2. This CDR3 comprises 15 residues. Germline V CDR1 and CDR2: MNHNY, SVGAGI (reference sequence). Trimming removed 4 bases from V and 2 bases from J; junction bases left unmatched: 3. The DNA of the CDR3 is TGTGCCAGCAGTTTGACTAGCGTTAACACCGGGGAGCTGTTTTTT. This gives the protein CASSLTSVNTGELFF.

Remarks on this clonotype: Given a much more abundant clone one base away, this may be a read error. CDR3 amino acids: CASRYSWISYNEQFF. The CDR3 DNA reads as TGTGCCAGCAGATACTCCTGGATCTCCTACAATGAGCAGTTCTTC. This chain uses TRBV6-2 or TRBV6-3 with TRBJ2-1; no clear D. This CDR3 contains 15 residues. Germline V lookup: CDR1 MNHEY, CDR2 SVGEGT.

The V call is TRBV19, the J call TRBJ1-1, with 8 bases aligning to TRBD1. Unmatched junction bases numbered 10, after V lost 3 bases and J lost 7 bases. CDR1 is LNHDA, CDR2 SQIVND, per germline (reference sequence). CDR3 length equals 15 residues. DNA of the CDR3: TGTGCCAGTAGTATGAGGGCAGGGGGCCAAGGTGAAGCTTTCTTT. It is translated as CASSMRAGGQGEAFF.

This clonotype occurred a few times. V usage is TRBV12-3 or TRBV12-4 and J usage is TRBJ2-5; D is uncertain. The ends were cut back, 6 bases at V and 7 bases at J, with 15 bases in the middle. This CDR3 has 13 amino acids. In nucleotides, the CDR3 is TGTGCCAGCAGCACATTGGGGATGGGGACCCAGTACTTC. Translated, it gives CASSTLGMGTQYF.

This clonotype is a singleton in its sample. Relative to the germline gene, one junction end is altered; a read error may explain this. The rearrangement uses TRBV11-2 and TRBJ2-1; no reliable D call. This CDR3 spans 14 amino acids. Germline CDR1 SGHAT, CDR2 FQNNGV. The CDR3 nucleotides are TGTGCCAGCGGCTTAGAGTGGGCAACGAATGAGCAGTTATTC. It encodes CASGLEWATNEQLF.

This clonotype was observed a few times. The chain carries TRBV7-2 and TRBJ2-1; 7 nucleotides align to TRBD1. V was pared by 5 bases and J by 7 bases, with 5 bases of the junction left unmatched. The CDR3 has 13 amino acids. Germline CDR1 SGHTA, CDR2 FQGNSA. CDR3 amino acids: CASSDPGGNEQFF. The DNA for the CDR3 is TGTGCCAGCAGCGACCCAGGGGGTAATGAGCAGTTCTTC.

This clonotype was counted at least ten times. The chain couples TRBV2 to TRBJ1-6; D unclear. This CDR3 has 13 amino acids. Germline CDR1 SNHLY, CDR2 FYNNEI. V gave up 6 bases and J gave up 8 bases, with 11 bases separating them. CDR3 sequence reads: CASSRDLDSPLHF. CDR3 sequence (DNA): TGTGCCAGCAGCCGGGATCTAGATTCACCCCTCCACTTT. Using reference TRBV2 and TRBJ1-6 for the parts outside the CDR3, the full variable domain is EPEVTQTPSHQVTQMGQEVILRCVPISNHLYFYWYRQILGQKVEFLVSFYNNEISEKSEIFDDQFSVERPDGSNFTLKIRSTKLEDSAMYFCASSRDLDSPLHFGNGTRLTVT.

V usage is TRBV20-1 and J usage is TRBJ2-7; D perhaps matches TRBD2 (7 bases). The V gene's germline CDR1 is DFQATT and CDR2 SNEGSKA (reference sequence). The CDR3 consists of 14 residues. Trimming pared 3 bases from V and 5 bases from J, leaving 17 bases between. Here the CDR3 reads CSAREVGGLHEQYF. CDR3 bases: TGCAGTGCTAGGGAGGTCGGGGGGCTGCACGAGCAGTACTTC.

About this clonotype itself: This may stem from a read error, because a much larger clone lies one nucleotide away. This chain uses TRBV20-1 with TRBJ2-4; 12 bases align to TRBD2. Germline CDR1 and CDR2: DFQATT and SNEGSKA (reference sequence). This CDR3 comprises 16 residues. CDR3 loop: CSAGEPSGRVTDIQYF. CDR3 bases: TGCAGTGCTGGAGAACCTAGCGGGAGGGTGACCGACATTCAGTACTTC.

Details on this clonotype: The junction shows a germline mismatch at one end, possibly a read error. The chain combines TRBV12-3 or TRBV12-4 with TRBJ2-1; D is unresolved. CDR3 length equals 12 residues. CDR3 region: CASSLSLNEQFF. DNA for the CDR3: TGTGCCAGCAGTTTGTCTTTGAATGAGCAGTTTTTC.

In this sample, this clonotype turned up a few times. A much bigger clone sits one base away, suggesting this may be a read error. This is likely a read error, given that the CDR3 carries no conserved phenylalanine or tryptophan at its end. The V call is TRBV4-1, the J call TRBJ1-2; D is perhaps TRBD1 (6 bases). This CDR3 is 12 amino acids long. The V end was cut by 8 bases, the J end by 4 bases, with 11 bases between. CDR1 is MGHRA, CDR2 YSYEKL, per germline. The CDR3 loop reads CASRGQSYGYTL. The CDR3 DNA reads TGCGCCAGCCGGGGACAAAGCTATGGCTACACCCTC.